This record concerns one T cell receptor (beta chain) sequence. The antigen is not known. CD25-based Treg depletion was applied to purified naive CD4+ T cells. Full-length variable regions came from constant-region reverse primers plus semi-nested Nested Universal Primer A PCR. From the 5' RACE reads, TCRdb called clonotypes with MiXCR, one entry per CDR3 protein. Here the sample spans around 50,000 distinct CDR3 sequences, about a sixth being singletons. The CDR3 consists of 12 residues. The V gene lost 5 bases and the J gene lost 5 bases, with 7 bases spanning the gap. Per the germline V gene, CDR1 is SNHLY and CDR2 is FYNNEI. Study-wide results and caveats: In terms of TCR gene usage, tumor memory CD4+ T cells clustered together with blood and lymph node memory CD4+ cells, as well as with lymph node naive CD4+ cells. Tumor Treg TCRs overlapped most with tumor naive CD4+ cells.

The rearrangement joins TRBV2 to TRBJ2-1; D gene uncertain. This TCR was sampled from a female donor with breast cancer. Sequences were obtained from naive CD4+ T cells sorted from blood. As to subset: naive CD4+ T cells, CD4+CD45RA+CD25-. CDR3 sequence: CASSRVDNEQFF. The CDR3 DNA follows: TGTGCCAGCAGTCGCGTGGACAATGAGCAGTTCTTC.